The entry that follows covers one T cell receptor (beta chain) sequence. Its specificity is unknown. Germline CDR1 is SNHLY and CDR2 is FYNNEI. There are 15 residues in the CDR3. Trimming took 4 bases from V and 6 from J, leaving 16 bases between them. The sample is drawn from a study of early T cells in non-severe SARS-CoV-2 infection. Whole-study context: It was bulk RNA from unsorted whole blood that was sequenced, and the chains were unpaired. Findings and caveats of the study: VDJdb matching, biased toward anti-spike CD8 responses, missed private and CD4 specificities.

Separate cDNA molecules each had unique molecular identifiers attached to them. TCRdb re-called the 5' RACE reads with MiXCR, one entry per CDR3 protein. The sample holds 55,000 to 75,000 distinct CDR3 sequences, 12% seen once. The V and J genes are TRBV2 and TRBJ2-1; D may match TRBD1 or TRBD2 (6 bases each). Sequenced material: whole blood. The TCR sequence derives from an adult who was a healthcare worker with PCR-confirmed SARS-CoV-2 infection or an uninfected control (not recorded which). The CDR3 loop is CASSGRRDTPNEQFF. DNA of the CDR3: TGTGCCAGCAGTGGGAGGAGGGACACCCCCAATGAGCAGTTCTTC.